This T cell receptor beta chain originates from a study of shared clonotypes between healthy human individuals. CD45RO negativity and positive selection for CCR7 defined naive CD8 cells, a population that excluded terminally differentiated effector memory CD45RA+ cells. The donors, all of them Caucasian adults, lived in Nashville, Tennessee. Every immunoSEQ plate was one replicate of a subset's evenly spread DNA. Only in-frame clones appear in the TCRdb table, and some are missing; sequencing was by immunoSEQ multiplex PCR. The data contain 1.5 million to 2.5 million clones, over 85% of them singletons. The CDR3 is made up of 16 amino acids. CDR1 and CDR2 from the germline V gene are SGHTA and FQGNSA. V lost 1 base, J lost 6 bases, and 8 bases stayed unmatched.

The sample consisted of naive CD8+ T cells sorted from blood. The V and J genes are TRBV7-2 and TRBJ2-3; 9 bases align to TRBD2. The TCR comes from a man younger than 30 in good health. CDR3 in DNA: TGTGCCAGCAGCTTAGGGGTAGCGGGAGCGGGGGATACGCAGTATTTT. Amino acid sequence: CASSLGVAGAGDTQYF.